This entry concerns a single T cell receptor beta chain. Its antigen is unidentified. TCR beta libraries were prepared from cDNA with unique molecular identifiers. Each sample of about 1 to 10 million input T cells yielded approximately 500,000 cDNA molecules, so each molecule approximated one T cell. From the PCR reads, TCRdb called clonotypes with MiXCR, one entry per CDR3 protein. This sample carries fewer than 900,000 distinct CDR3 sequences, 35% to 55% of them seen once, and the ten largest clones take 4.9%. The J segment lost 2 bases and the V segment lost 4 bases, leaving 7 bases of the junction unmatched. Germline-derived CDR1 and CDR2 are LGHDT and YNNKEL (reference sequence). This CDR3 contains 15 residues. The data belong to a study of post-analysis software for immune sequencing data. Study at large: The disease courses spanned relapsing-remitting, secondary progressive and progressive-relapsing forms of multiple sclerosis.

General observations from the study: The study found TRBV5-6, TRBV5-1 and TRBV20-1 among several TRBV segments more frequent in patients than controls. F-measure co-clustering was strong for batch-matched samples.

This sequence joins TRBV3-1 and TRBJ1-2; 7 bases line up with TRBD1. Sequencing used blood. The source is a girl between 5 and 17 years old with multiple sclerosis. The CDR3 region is CASSLGQDLNYGYTF. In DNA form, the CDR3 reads TGTGCCAGCAGCCTAGGACAGGACTTAAACTATGGCTACACCTTC.